The 5 T cell receptor beta chains below come from one sample, sequenced in a study of CD8 T cells in Susac syndrome. RNA was extracted with the RNeasy kit, and a quantity of about 0.5 to 1 ug was reverse transcribed using random hexamers. One entry per CDR3 protein results from TCRdb running MiXCR on the immunoSEQ multiplex PCR reads. The table has about 200,000 distinct CDR3 sequences, around 95% seen once. Sample: CD4+ T cells from PBMCs. The receptor source for this set is a human donor with multiple sclerosis.

The rearrangement uses TRBV6-1 and TRBJ2-7; D not resolved. V gave up 1 base and J gave up 6 bases, with 7 bases separating them. The CDR3 consists of 12 residues. Germline V gives CDR1 MNHNS, CDR2 SASEGT. This CDR3 is CASSEGPPEQYF. Here the CDR3 DNA reads TGTGCCAGCAGTGAAGGTCCTCCCGAGCAGTACTTC.

The gene calls are TRBV30 and TRBJ1-1, with D possibly TRBD1 on 5 matching bases. Trimming took off 0 bases at V and 10 bases at J, with 12 bases between the two ends. The CDR3 is 12 residues long. CDR1 GTSNPN and CDR2 SVGIG come from the germline V gene (reference sequence). The CDR3 DNA is TGTGCCTGGAGTGTTCAGGGACCGAGAGCTTTCTTT. Translated, it gives CAWSVQGPRAFF.

The chain combines TRBV21-1 with TRBJ2-5; the D call in the table, TRBD2, was not verified against the DNA. TRBV21-1 constitutes a pseudogene. The CDR3 has 17 residues. The CDR3 coding sequence is TGTGCCAGCAGAAAGGAGGCCGGACTAGCAGTCCAAGAGACCCAGTACTTC. This translates into CASRKEAGLAVQETQYF.

The CDR3 sequence is CASSPGGTAYEQYF. CDR3 coding DNA: TGTGCCAGCTCACCCGGAGGGACCGCCTACGAGCAGTACTTC. This chain links TRBV18 with TRBJ2-7; D is perhaps TRBD2 (6 bases). CDR3 length: 14 amino acids. Per germline, CDR1 KGHSH and CDR2 LQKENI. V lost 3 bases to trimming and J lost 2 bases, with 11 bases between them. The full variable domain, completed using reference TRBV18 and TRBJ2-7, is NAGVMQNPRHLVRRRGQEARLRCSPMKGHSHVYWYRQLPEEGLKFMVYLQKENIIDESGMPKERFSAEFPKEGPSILRIQQVVRGDSAAYFCASSPGGTAYEQYFGPGTRLTVT.

J is TRBJ2-3 and V is TRBV30; no clear D. The ends were cut back, 1 base at V and 3 bases at J, with 8 bases in the middle. Looked up from germline, CDR1 is GTSNPN and CDR2 is SVGIG (reference sequence). The CDR3 is 13 amino acids. This chain's CDR3 is CAWSDSLTDTQYF. In nucleotides, the CDR3 is TGTGCCTGGAGTGACAGTTTAACAGATACGCAGTATTTT.